The clone carrying this T cell receptor (beta chain) was seen only a few times. Its antigen is undetermined. The data derive from a study of T-cell memory formation after mild COVID-19. Findings of the study overall: Shrinking CD4+ clones were chiefly CM and EM; CD8+ ones were chiefly EMRA.

CDR1 SGHDT and CDR2 YYEEEE come from the germline V gene. Trimming left V 0 bases short and J 0 bases short, with 6 bases between. The CDR3 has 14 residues. Constant-segment primers were used for 5'RACE, and the resulting TCR alpha and TCR beta cDNA libraries carried sample barcodes and UMIs. Using its own MiXCR run on the 5' RACE reads, TCRdb lists one record per CDR3 protein. The profile covers fewer than 140,000 distinct CDR3 sequences, with about a sixth appearing a single time and 28% taken by the ten largest. The genes are TRBV5-6 and TRBJ1-1; D is ambiguous. Sequencing input: PBMCs or a T cell subset sorted from them (not recorded which). This TCR was sampled from an adult woman who had mild COVID-19 (a few samples of this study predate the infection). Cell type and time point are not known. CDR3 DNA: TGTGCCAGCAGCTTGGAGGGTATGAACACTGAAGCTTTCTTT. Translation gives CASSLEGMNTEAFF.